This TCR beta chain was profiled in a study of blood T cell repertoires in COVID-19. Background on the study: Sites across the United States, Italy and Spain contributed samples from acute and convalescent COVID-19. Sources were T cells, B-cell-depleted T cells, or PBMCs; the material itself was cDNA or gDNA.

This CDR3 contains 12 residues. Germline V CDR1 and CDR2: SNHLY, FYNNEI. Between the trimmed V and J ends, which lost 3 bases and 3 bases, there was a span of 6 bases. In the authors' methods: How many nucleated cells were present was estimated from reference gene primer amplification. Method: immunoSEQ multiplex PCR; TCRdb's copy keeps in-frame clones and lacks some. V and J calls and clone size are those listed in that table; D and trimming were worked out from the DNA. Of 99,000 or so clones listed, 80% to 85% are singletons. Sequencing input: peripheral blood. This sequence originates from a man between 65 and 85 years old with active or convalescent COVID-19. The chain carries TRBV2 and TRBJ2-7; D is unclear. The CDR3 sequence is CASSDTGYEQYF. The CDR3 DNA reads TGTGCCAGCAGTGATACTGGCTACGAGCAGTACTTC.